These T cell receptor beta chains were read from a single sample in a study of shared clonotypes between healthy human individuals. Clones were sequenced by immunoSEQ multiplex PCR, and TCRdb holds only the in-frame ones, with some missing. The data hold over 400,000 clones, with almost 80% observed a single time. The sample taken for sequencing was PBMCs. Receptors were obtained from a woman in her thirties or forties in good health. Some clones in this sample may be carry-over from other donors' samples. Both conserved end residues are part of each CDR3. A D gene is named only where the DNA matches it firmly. Only some rows state a clone size, as once, few, many or a class for expanded clones.

size	V	length	J	D	CDR3	DNA
.	TRBV5-1	14	TRBJ1-2	.	CASSPPGDNYGYTF	TGCGCCAGCAGCCCACCGGGGGACAACTATGGCTACACCTTC
few	TRBV9	16	TRBJ1-4	.	CASSDSPGQDNEKLFF	TGTGCCAGCAGCGACTCACCGGGACAAGATAATGAAAAACTGTTTTTT
.	TRBV28	16	TRBJ1-3	.	CASSLGEGNSGNTIYF	TGTGCCAGCAGTTTAGGCGAGGGGAACTCTGGAAACACCATATATTTT
.	TRBV19	16	TRBJ2-2	.	CASSISQLQGAGELFF	TGTGCCAGTAGTATTAGCCAGTTACAGGGTGCCGGGGAGCTGTTTTTT
.	TRBV7-2	15	TRBJ2-1	.	CASQLSLGSGPEQFF	TGTGCCAGCCAGCTTTCACTAGGATCCGGCCCTGAGCAGTTCTTC
.	TRBV7-2	15	TRBJ1-1	.	CASSLDRRGHTEAFF	TGTGCCAGCAGCCTCGACAGACGGGGGCACACTGAAGCTTTCTTT
once	TRBV7-8	14	TRBJ2-1	.	CASSLGARFNEQFF	TGTGCCAGCAGCTTAGGCGCTAGATTCAATGAGCAGTTCTTC
once	TRBV29-1	13	TRBJ2-3	.	CSVGGVGTDTQYF	TGCAGCGTTGGGGGGGTAGGCACAGATACGCAGTATTTT
.	TRBV4-2	17	TRBJ2-2	TRBD1	CASSQDLGTGYTGELFF	TGTGCCAGCAGCCAAGATCTAGGGACAGGGTACACCGGGGAGCTGTTTTTT
.	TRBV4-3	12	TRBJ1-1	.	CASSHAGTPLGF	TGCGCCAGCAGCCACGCTGGGACCCCCCTTGGATTT
.	TRBV19	14	TRBJ2-7	TRBD1	CASSIGQGMDEQYF	TGTGCCAGTAGTATTGGACAGGGGATGGACGAGCAGTACTTC
.	TRBV28	12	TRBJ1-6	.	CASSLRAVPLHF	TGTGCCAGCAGTTTGCGGGCAGTACCCCTCCACTTT